This T cell receptor (beta chain) was documented in a study of blood T cell repertoires in COVID-19. Remarks on this clone: A read error may produce the germline difference seen at one junction end.

Original methodology: Nucleated cell counts were estimated from reference gene primer amplification. Profiled with immunoSEQ multiplex PCR; TCRdb holds only in-frame clones, not every one. V and J calls and clone size are given by that table; D and trimming were obtained from the DNA. The sample contains fewer than 45,000 clones, around 74% of which appear only once. The CDR3 spans 15 residues. Per germline, CDR1 SNHLY and CDR2 FYNNEI. The specimen was peripheral blood. The rearrangement joins TRBV2 to TRBJ2-2; TRBD1 matches 8 bases. The source of this sequence is a man between 70 and 80 years old with COVID-19, enrolled during active disease. As DNA, the CDR3 is TGTGCCAGCAGAGAAGGACAGGGGAACACCGGGGAGCTGTTTTTT. Protein: CASREGQGNTGELFF.